This T cell receptor beta chain emerged from a study of cytomegalovirus exposure and HLA in healthy donors. Regarding the study as a whole: Altogether, 170 or so TCR beta chains were recorded as cytomegalovirus-associated. For most TCR sequences rarity was the rule, although some public TCRs occurred in many donors.

Note on this clone: Its target is unknown.

Here immunoSEQ multiplex PCR was the method, and the copy in TCRdb shows in-frame clones only, minus some. Among hundreds of thousands of clones listed, 70% to 90% were seen once. The CDR3 runs to 14 residues. Germline V gene lookup returns CDR1 SGDLS and CDR2 YYNGEE. Trimming shortened V by 4 bases and J by 4 bases, and 13 bases separated the two germline ends. The sequence was collected from a woman aged 18-29 years in good health and CMV-seronegative. The rearrangement links TRBV9 to TRBJ2-3; no clear D. The sequenced sample was PBMCs. The CDR3 coding sequence is TGTGCCAGCAGCCCCGCCAGCACTCCAGATACGCAGTATTTT. As protein: CASSPASTPDTQYF.